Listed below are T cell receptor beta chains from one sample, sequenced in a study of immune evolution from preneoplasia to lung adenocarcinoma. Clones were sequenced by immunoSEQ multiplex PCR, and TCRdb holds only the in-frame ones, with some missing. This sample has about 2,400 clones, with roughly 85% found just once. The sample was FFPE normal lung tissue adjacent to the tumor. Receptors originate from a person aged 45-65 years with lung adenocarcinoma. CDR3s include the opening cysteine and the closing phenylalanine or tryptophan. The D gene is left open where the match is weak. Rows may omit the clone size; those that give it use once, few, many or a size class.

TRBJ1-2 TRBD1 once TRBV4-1 TGCGCCAGCAGCCACGGGACAGGGGCGAGCTACACCTTC CASSHGTGASYTF
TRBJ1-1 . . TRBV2 TGTGCCAGCAGTCAGGAGGGACACCAGAACACTGAAGCTTTCTTT CASSQEGHQNTEAFF
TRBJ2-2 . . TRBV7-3 TGTGCCAGCAGCTTAAGACAGAATGATAACACCGGGGAGCTGTTTTTT CASSLRQNDNTGELFF
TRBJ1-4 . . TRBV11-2 TGTGCCAGCAGCCGATCAGGGGCTAAAGAGGAAAAACTGTTTTTT CASSRSGAKEEKLFF
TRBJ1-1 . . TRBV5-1 TGCGCCAGCAGCTTGGACACGAACACTGAAGCTTTCTTT CASSLDTNTEAFF
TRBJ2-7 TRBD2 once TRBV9 TGTGCCAGCAGCGCCACTAGCGGACCTTCCTACGAGCAGTACTTC CASSATSGPSYEQYF
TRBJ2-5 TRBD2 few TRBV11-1 TGTGCCAGCAGCTTAAAGACTAGCGTCGTACAGACCCAGTACTTC CASSLKTSVVQTQYF
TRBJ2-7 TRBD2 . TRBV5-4 TGTGCCAGCAGCCCGGGGGGGATAAGCTACGAGCAGTACTTC CASSPGGISYEQYF
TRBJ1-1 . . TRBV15 TGTGCCACCAGCAGAGAAGCAACAGGGTTTGAGGAAGCTTTCTTT CATSREATGFEEAFF
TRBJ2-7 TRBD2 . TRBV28 TGTGCCAGCAGTTTTGGTGGGAGGGATTACGAGCAGTACTTC CASSFGGRDYEQYF
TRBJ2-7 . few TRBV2 TGTGCCAGCACCCCGGGACAAACCTACGAGCAGTACTTC CASTPGQTYEQYF
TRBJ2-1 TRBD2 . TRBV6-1 TGTGCCAGCAGATGGGACTACAACTCCTACAATGAGCAGTTCTTC CASRWDYNSYNEQFF
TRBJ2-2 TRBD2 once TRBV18 TGTGCCAGCTCACCTGGACTAGCGGGAGTTTCGGGGGAGCTGTTTTTT CASSPGLAGVSGELFF
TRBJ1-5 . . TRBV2 TGTGCCAGCAGTGAAGAACAGGGATCTCGTGGGCCCCAGCATTTT CASSEEQGSRGPQHF
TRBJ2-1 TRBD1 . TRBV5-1 TGCGCCAGCAGCCGCGGGACAGGGGGCAATGAGCAGTTCTTC CASSRGTGGNEQFF
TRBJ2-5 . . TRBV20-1 TGCAGTGCTACACACCAGGAGACCCAGTACTTC CSATHQETQYF
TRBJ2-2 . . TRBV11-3 TGTGCCAGCAGCTTAGGGGAGACCGGGGAGCTGTTTTTT CASSLGETGELFF
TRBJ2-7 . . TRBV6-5 TGTGCCAGCAAAGGGTCGGGCTACGAGCAGTACTTC CASKGSGYEQYF
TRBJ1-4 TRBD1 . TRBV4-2 TGTGCCAGCAGCCAAAGGACAGGAAATGAAAAACTGTTTTTT CASSQRTGNEKLFF
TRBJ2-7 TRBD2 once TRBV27 TGTGCCAGCAGTTCTAAACTAGCGGCATACGAGCAGTACTTC CASSSKLAAYEQYF
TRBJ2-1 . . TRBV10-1 TGCGCCAGCAGCGTGGGAGCTTCCAACAACAATGAGCAGTTCTTC CASSVGASNNNEQFF
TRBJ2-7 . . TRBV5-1 TGCGCCAGCAGCTTGGATGACAGGCAGCGGAACGAGCAGTACTTC CASSLDDRQRNEQYF
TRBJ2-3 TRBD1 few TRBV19 TGTGCCAGTATTCCGGGACAGGGGGCTCTAGGCACAGATACGCAGTATTTT CASIPGQGALGTDTQYF
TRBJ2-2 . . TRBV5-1 TGCGCCTCTTCCTCCGGGACACAGAACACCGGGGAGCTGTTTTTT CASSSGTQNTGELFF
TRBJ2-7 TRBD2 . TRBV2 TGTGCCAGCAGTGAAGCTTCAACTAGCGGGCTTACCTACGAGCAGTACTTC CASSEASTSGLTYEQYF
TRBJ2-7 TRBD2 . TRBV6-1 TGTGCCAGCAGTGCCTTAGCGGGTTCTTCCTACGAGCAGTACTTC CASSALAGSSYEQYF
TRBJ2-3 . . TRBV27 TGTGCCAGCAGTGGGGGAGGTTCTGCAGATACGCAGTATTTT CASSGGGSADTQYF
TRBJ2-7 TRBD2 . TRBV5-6 TGTGCCAGCAGGACTAGCGGGTTGGGTGGGACTACCGAGCAGTACTTC CASRTSGLGGTTEQYF
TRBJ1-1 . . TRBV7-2 TGTGCCAGCAGCTCATTAATGAACACTGAAGCTTTCTTT CASSSLMNTEAFF
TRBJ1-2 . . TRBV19 TGTGCCAGTAGTATATCCCAGGGAGACTATGGCTACACCTTC CASSISQGDYGYTF
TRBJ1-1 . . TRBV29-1 TGCAGCGTTGTAAATACGGGGACGCGGGTAGGGGGACTTATTAACACTGAAGCTTTCTTT CSVVNTGTRVGGLINTEAFF
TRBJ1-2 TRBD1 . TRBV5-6 TGTGCCAGCAAGTTGGAGGAGGGGGCCTCGTATGGCTACACCTTC CASKLEEGASYGYTF
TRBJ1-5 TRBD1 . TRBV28 TGTGCCAGCAGTTTAGCAGTCAGGGGGCGACATCAGCCCCAGCATTTT CASSLAVRGRHQPQHF
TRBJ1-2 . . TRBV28 TGTGCCAGCAGTTTAGAAGGACGTTTCATCTATGGCTACACCTTC CASSLEGRFIYGYTF
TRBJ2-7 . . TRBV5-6 TGTGCCAGCAGCTTGTCCCCCCGGTTCGAGCAGTACTTC CASSLSPRFEQYF
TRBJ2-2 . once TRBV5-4 TGTGCCAGCAGCATGGGGGTAGGAGACACCGGGGAGCTGTTTTTT CASSMGVGDTGELFF
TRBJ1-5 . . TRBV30 TGTGCCTGGAGTGGAGAGAACAATCAGCCCCAGCATTTT CAWSGENNQPQHF
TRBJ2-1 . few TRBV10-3 TGTGCCATCAGTGGACGGCAGGGGGGAAGCAATGAGCAGTTCTTC CAISGRQGGSNEQFF
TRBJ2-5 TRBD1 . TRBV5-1 TGCGCCAGCAGCTTGGGGGACAGGTGGCAAGAGACCCAGTACTTC CASSLGDRWQETQYF